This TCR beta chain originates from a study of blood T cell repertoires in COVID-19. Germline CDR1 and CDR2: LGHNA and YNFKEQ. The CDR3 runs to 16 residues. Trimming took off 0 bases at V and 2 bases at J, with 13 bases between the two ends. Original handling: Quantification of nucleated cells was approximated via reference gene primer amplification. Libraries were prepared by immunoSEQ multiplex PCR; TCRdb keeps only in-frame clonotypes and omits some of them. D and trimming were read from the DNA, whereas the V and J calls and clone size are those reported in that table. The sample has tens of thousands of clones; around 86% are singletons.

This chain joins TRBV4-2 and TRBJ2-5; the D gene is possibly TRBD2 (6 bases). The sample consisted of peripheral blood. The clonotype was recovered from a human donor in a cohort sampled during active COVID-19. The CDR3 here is CASSQDGASAQETQYF. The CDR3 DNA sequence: TGTGCCAGCAGCCAAGACGGGGCTAGCGCTCAAGAGACCCAGTACTTC.